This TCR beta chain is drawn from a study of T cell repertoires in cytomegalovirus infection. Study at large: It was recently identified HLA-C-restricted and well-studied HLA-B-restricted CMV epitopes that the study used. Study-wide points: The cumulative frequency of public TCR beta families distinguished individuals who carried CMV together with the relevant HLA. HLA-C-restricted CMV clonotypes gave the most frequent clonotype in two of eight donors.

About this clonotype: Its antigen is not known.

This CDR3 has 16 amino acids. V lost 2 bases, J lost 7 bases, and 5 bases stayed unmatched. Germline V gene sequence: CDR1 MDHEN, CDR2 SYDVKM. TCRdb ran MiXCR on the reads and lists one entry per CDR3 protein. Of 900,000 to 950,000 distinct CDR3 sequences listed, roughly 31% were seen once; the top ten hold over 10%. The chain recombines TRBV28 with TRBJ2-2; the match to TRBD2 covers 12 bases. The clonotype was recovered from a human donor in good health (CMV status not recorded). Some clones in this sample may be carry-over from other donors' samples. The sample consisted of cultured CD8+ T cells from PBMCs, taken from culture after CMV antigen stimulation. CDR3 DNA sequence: TGTGCCAGCAGTTTAACTAGCGGGGGGACGGGCGGGGAGCTGTTTTTT. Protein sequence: CASSLTSGGTGGELFF.